Listed below are T cell receptor beta chains from one sample, sequenced in a study of T-cell reconstitution after alpha-beta-depleted transplantation in children. TCRdb independently ran MiXCR on the PCR reads; one entry per CDR3 protein. The sample lists 800,000 to 1,000,000 distinct CDR3 sequences; about 29% were seen once. This material consisted of PBMCs, mostly from graft donor cells, taken 360 days after TCRalphabeta/CD19-depleted stem cell transplant. The receptors here all came from a boy under two years old who had a stem cell transplant for SCID, so the T cells may come from the graft donor. CDR3s include the opening cysteine and the closing phenylalanine or tryptophan. A D gene is named only where the DNA matches it firmly. Rows may omit the clone size; those that give it use once, few, many or a size class.

TRBJ1-1 few TRBD1 TRBV27 CASSPPQGASTEAFF TGTGCCAGCAGTCCGCCCCAGGGGGCGAGTACTGAAGCTTTCTTT
TRBJ2-5 few . TRBV12-3/TRBV12-4 CASSQHRAGETQYF TGTGCCAGCAGTCAACACAGGGCTGGCGAGACCCAGTACTTC
TRBJ1-5 . . TRBV28 CASTRWVRAEGQPQHF TGTGCCAGCACCCGGTGGGTTCGCGCAGAGGGTCAGCCCCAGCATTTT
TRBJ1-6 few . TRBV4-1 CASSRAPQSLYNSPLHF TGCGCCAGCAGCCGGGCCCCTCAGAGCCTCTATAATTCACCCCTCCACTTT
TRBJ2-1 . . TRBV24-1 CATSETQGGVYNEQFF TGTGCCACCAGTGAGACACAGGGCGGGGTGTACAATGAGCAGTTCTTC
TRBJ1-1 few TRBD1 TRBV12-3/TRBV12-4 CASRRPGTGPTEAFF TGTGCCAGCAGACGTCCCGGGACAGGGCCCACTGAAGCTTTCTTT
TRBJ1-5 . TRBD1 TRBV20-1 CSAIQGAHGNQPQHF TGCAGTGCTATACAGGGGGCACACGGCAATCAGCCCCAGCATTTT
TRBJ1-2 . . TRBV11-2 CASSLSTEAGYTF TGTGCCAGCAGCTTAAGCACAGAAGCTGGCTACACCTTC
TRBJ2-3 few . TRBV18 CASSDPGDTQYF TGTGCCAGCTCGGATCCCGGAGATACGCAGTATTTT
TRBJ2-5 . . TRBV7-2 CASSTGIRTAQETQYF TGTGCCAGCAGCACAGGCATACGGACAGCACAAGAGACCCAGTACTTC
TRBJ2-1 . . TRBV5-5 CASSTNGRGNEQFF TGTGCCAGCAGCACAAACGGTCGCGGAAATGAGCAGTTCTTC
TRBJ2-3 few . TRBV7-2 CASSIAPAQYF TGTGCCAGCAGCATTGCGCCGGCGCAGTATTTT
TRBJ1-1 . TRBD1 TRBV6-2/TRBV6-3 CASSYGVRTGGTEAFF TGTGCCAGCAGTTACGGTGTGAGGACAGGGGGTACTGAAGCTTTCTTT
TRBJ2-1 . TRBD1 TRBV4-1 CASRLGQGKDEQFF TGCGCCAGCAGACTCGGACAGGGGAAGGATGAGCAGTTCTTC
TRBJ1-2 few . TRBV10-3 CAISPEGPYGYTF TGTGCCATCAGCCCCGAGGGGCCCTATGGCTACACCTTC
TRBJ2-1 few . TRBV5-1 CASYGSSWDEQFF TGCGCCAGCTACGGCAGTTCGTGGGATGAGCAGTTCTTC